This is a list of T cell receptor beta chains from one sample in a study of blood T cell repertoires in COVID-19. The protocol was immunoSEQ multiplex PCR, while the TCRdb copy is restricted to in-frame clones and leaves out a portion. The sample contains some 40,000 clones, about four fifths of which appear only once. The source material was peripheral blood. These receptor sequences come from a man in his fifties or sixties in a cohort sampled during active COVID-19. Both conserved end residues are part of each CDR3. The order of the fields is D gene, V gene, J gene, CDR3 DNA, CDR3 protein. The D gene is left open where the match is weak.

d_call: NA
v_call: TRBV7-8
j_call: TRBJ1-1
cdr3_nt: TGTGCCAGCAGCTTAATGTCCTTTACTCGCGGGGGGGAAGCTTTCTTT
cdr3_aa: CASSLMSFTRGGEAFF

d_call: NA
v_call: TRBV18
j_call: TRBJ2-3
cdr3_nt: TGTGCCAGCTCACCAGGGGGGAGATCTAGCACAGATACGCAGTATTTT
cdr3_aa: CASSPGGRSSTDTQYF

d_call: TRBD2
v_call: TRBV19
j_call: TRBJ2-2
cdr3_nt: TGTGCCAGTAGTATTAGCGGGGCGAACACCGGGGAGCTGTTTTTT
cdr3_aa: CASSISGANTGELFF

d_call: NA
v_call: TRBV11-3
j_call: TRBJ2-6
cdr3_nt: TGTGCCAGCAGCTTATTCCTACAAGGCAGCGCTGGGGCCAACGTCCTGACTTTC
cdr3_aa: CASSLFLQGSAGANVLTF

d_call: TRBD2
v_call: TRBV7-7
j_call: TRBJ2-7
cdr3_nt: TGTGCCAGCAGCTCCTCCCCATTGGGGCGGGAGGTCTACGAGCAGTACTTC
cdr3_aa: CASSSSPLGREVYEQYF

d_call: TRBD1
v_call: TRBV18
j_call: TRBJ2-2
cdr3_nt: TGTGCCAGCTCACCCGGGGACAGCAACACCGGGGAGCTGTTTTTT
cdr3_aa: CASSPGDSNTGELFF

d_call: NA
v_call: TRBV29-1
j_call: TRBJ1-1
cdr3_nt: TGCAGCGTAAAAATTTCGGGGGCTGAAGCTTTCTTT
cdr3_aa: CSVKISGAEAFF

d_call: NA
v_call: TRBV7-2
j_call: TRBJ2-5
cdr3_nt: TGTGCCAGCAGCTTAGATCCAGGGGTAGCCAGGGAGACCCAGTACTTC
cdr3_aa: CASSLDPGVARETQYF

d_call: TRBD1
v_call: TRBV28
j_call: TRBJ1-2
cdr3_nt: TGTGCCAGCAGCAGTGGACAGGGGCTTTTACATGGCTACACCTTC
cdr3_aa: CASSSGQGLLHGYTF

d_call: TRBD1
v_call: TRBV3-1/TRBV3-2
j_call: TRBJ1-4
cdr3_nt: TGTGCCAGCTTAGCCTCGGACAGGGAGGGAGGTGAAAAACTGTTTTTT
cdr3_aa: CASLASDREGGEKLFF

d_call: TRBD2
v_call: TRBV6-5
j_call: TRBJ2-5
cdr3_nt: TGTGCCAGCAGTTACGGGGGACTAGAAGAGACCCAGTACTTC
cdr3_aa: CASSYGGLEETQYF

d_call: NA
v_call: TRBV3-1/TRBV3-2
j_call: TRBJ2-1
cdr3_nt: TGTGCCAGCAGCCAAGTGCCCTCTAGTTCCTACAATGAGCAGTTCTTC
cdr3_aa: CASSQVPSSSYNEQFF

d_call: TRBD1
v_call: TRBV5-8
j_call: TRBJ2-7
cdr3_nt: TGTGCCAGCAGCTTGGGACAGGGTGTCTACGAGCAGTACTTC
cdr3_aa: CASSLGQGVYEQYF

d_call: TRBD1
v_call: TRBV28
j_call: TRBJ1-2
cdr3_nt: TGTGCCAGCAGTTCGGGACAGGTCTATGGCTACACCTTC
cdr3_aa: CASSSGQVYGYTF

d_call: TRBD1
v_call: TRBV28
j_call: TRBJ1-3
cdr3_nt: TGTGCCAGCAGGACAGGGGGGTTGGGAAACACCATATATTTT
cdr3_aa: CASRTGGLGNTIYF

d_call: TRBD2
v_call: TRBV10-3
j_call: TRBJ2-5
cdr3_nt: TGTGCCATCAGTGGGTCTCAACTAGCGGGAGACCAAGAGACCCAGTACTTC
cdr3_aa: CAISGSQLAGDQETQYF